The 11 T cell receptor beta chains below all came from one sample that was sequenced in a study of OX40 agonist ivuxolimab in advanced cancers. TCRdb keeps only in-frame clones here, not all; method: immunoSEQ multiplex PCR. This table holds around 86,000 clones, approximately 90% found once. Source: CD4+ or CD8+ T cells sorted from blood, taken in a trial of the OX40 agonist ivuxolimab. The source of these receptors is an adult with an advanced solid tumor such as melanoma, head and neck, liver or kidney cancer.

The chain employs TRBV11-2 and TRBJ2-1; 9 bases agree with TRBD2. Germline loops: CDR1 SGHAT, CDR2 FQNNGV. The CDR3 runs to 15 residues. J was trimmed by 2 bases and V by 8 bases; bases with no gene match: 7. For the CDR3, the DNA is TGTGCCAGCCGCCTTGCGGGAGGGCCCTACAATGAGCAGTTCTTC. Amino acids: CASRLAGGPYNEQFF.

This chain connects TRBV6-1 to TRBJ2-3, with 13 nucleotides matching TRBD2. Germline trimming cut 3 bases from V and 5 bases from J; bases unmatched to any gene: 11. CDR1 and CDR2 from the germline V gene are MNHNS and SASEGT. The CDR3 sequence is 18 residues long. The chain's CDR3 is CASSDRGLAGRKGDTQYF. CDR3 bases: TGTGCCAGCAGTGATCGGGGACTAGCGGGAAGGAAAGGAGATACGCAGTATTTT.

This chain connects TRBV9 to TRBJ2-3; 11 bases map to TRBD2. Per germline, CDR1 SGDLS and CDR2 YYNGEE. The V gene end was trimmed by 4 bases and the J gene end by 2 bases; junction bases not matched to a gene: 12. The CDR3 totals 18 residues. The CDR3, as DNA: TGTGCCAGCAGCTTAACCCCCGGGACTAGCGGATCCACAGATACGCAGTATTTT. Its translation is CASSLTPGTSGSTDTQYF. Full variable domain (missing parts from reference TRBV9 and TRBJ2-3): DSGVTQTPKHLITATGQRVTLRCSPRSGDLSVYWYQQSLDQGLQFLIQYYNGEERAKGNILERFSAQQFPDLHSELNLSSLELGDSALYFCASSLTPGTSGSTDTQYFGPGTRLTVL.

The V call is TRBV7-9, the J call TRBJ1-2, with D perhaps TRBD1 (6 bases). Trimming pared 5 bases from V and 4 bases from J, leaving 14 bases between. Germline-derived CDR1 and CDR2 are SEHNR and FQNEAQ (reference sequence). This CDR3 is 14 amino acids long. In DNA, the CDR3 is TGTGCCAGCAGCCAAGTGGGGGGCGGCTATGGCTACACCTTC. Its protein is CASSQVGGGYGYTF.

V usage is TRBV4-2 and J usage is TRBJ1-3; D might be TRBD1 (6 bases). This CDR3 contains 16 residues. The germline gives CDR1 LGHNA, CDR2 YNFKEQ. The V end was cut by 3 bases, the J end by 4 bases, with 16 bases between. The CDR3 region is CASSQTPQGTGNTIYF. The CDR3 region has the DNA TGTGCCAGCAGCCAGACCCCACAGGGTACCGGAAACACCATATATTTT.

This chain uses TRBV7-2 with TRBJ2-7; D unclear. The CDR3 extends over 15 amino acids. The germline V gene encodes CDR1 SGHTA and CDR2 FQGNSA. V lost 3 bases and J 5 bases, leaving 17 bases between the germline ends. CDR3 DNA: TGTGCCAGCAGCTTGCCAGCCATTCTAGGTCACGAGCAGTACTTC. This gives the protein CASSLPAILGHEQYF.

In DNA form, the CDR3 reads TGTGCCAGCAGCTATTCACAGGGAAATGAGCAGTTCTTC. It codes for CASSYSQGNEQFF. The gene calls are TRBV11-2 and TRBJ2-1; a weak D match, TRBD1 (6 bases). From germline, CDR1 is SGHAT and CDR2 FQNNGV. The CDR3 runs 13 residues. Trimming shortened V by 4 bases and J by 7 bases, and 11 bases separated the two germline ends.

This clone showed up just once. This chain connects TRBV30 to TRBJ1-2; D perhaps matches TRBD1 (5 bases). V was clipped by 0 bases and J by 2 bases, with 13 bases between them. The V gene's germline CDR1 is GTSNPN and CDR2 SVGIG (reference sequence). The CDR3 runs to 15 residues. The CDR3 nucleotides read TGTGCCTGGAGTGTACGAGGGGCGCTGAACTATGGCTACACCTTC. This codes for CAWSVRGALNYGYTF.

This clone was observed a single time. The chain joins TRBV6-5 to TRBJ2-5; no firm D call. CDR3 length: 11 residues. V was pared by 1 base and J by 7 bases, with 4 bases between. The germline V gene has CDR1 MNHEY and CDR2 SVGAGI. CDR3 in amino acids: CASSYFATQYF. CDR3 sequence (DNA): TGTGCCAGCAGTTACTTCGCGACCCAGTACTTC.

CDR3 sequence (DNA): TGTGCCAGCTCACCACCTCCACTAGCGGGAGAGGATACGCAGTATTTT. Amino acids: CASSPPPLAGEDTQYF. The chain carries TRBV18 and TRBJ2-3; 11 bases agree with TRBD2. Per the germline V gene, CDR1 is KGHSH and CDR2 is LQKENI. The CDR3 has 16 residues. Trimming at V came to 0 bases and at J to 6 bases, leaving 5 bases not matched to a gene. Filled out from reference TRBV18 and TRBJ2-3, the complete variable domain reads NAGVMQNPRHLVRRRGQEARLRCSPMKGHSHVYWYRQLPEEGLKFMVYLQKENIIDESGMPKERFSAEFPKEGPSILRIQQVVRGDSAAYFCASSPPPLAGEDTQYFGPGTRLTVL.

The chain has TRBV29-1 and TRBJ2-7, with D possibly TRBD1 on 5 matching bases. Germline values: CDR1 SQVTM, CDR2 ANQGSEA. Trimming took off 7 bases at V and 7 bases at J, with 17 bases between the two ends. The CDR3 length is 12 residues. The CDR3 sequence is CSAHGAGREQYF. In DNA, the CDR3 is TGCAGCGCCCATGGGGCAGGGCGGGAGCAGTACTTC.